The TCR beta chain under discussion was sequenced for a study of OX40 agonist ivuxolimab in advanced cancers. Overall study context: Under the entry rules, prior anti-PD-1, anti-PD-L1 or anti-CTLA-4 therapy was allowed, and approximately 36% had some.

Points on this clone: Its antigen is as yet unknown.

Some clones are missing from TCRdb's copy, which holds only in-frame ones; the method was immunoSEQ multiplex PCR. The data show under 20,000 clones, 82% seen once. General study findings and limits: Clonal expansion in partial responders at 0.1-3.0 mg/kg ranked among the lowest. CD8+ T cells averaged more expanded clones than CD4+.

Samples were taken at baseline and on day 1 of cycles 4 and 7. The sequencing here drew on CD4+ or CD8+ T cells sorted from blood, taken in a trial of the OX40 agonist ivuxolimab. The clonotype comes from an adult with an advanced solid tumor such as melanoma, head and neck, liver or kidney cancer.

The CDR3, as DNA: TGTGCCAGCAGCTTACGGGCAGGGGGCCTTTTCTACGAGCAGTACTTC. It yields the protein CASSLRAGGLFYEQYF. The chain recombines TRBV7-2 with TRBJ2-7; 8 bases agree with TRBD1. Germline lookup yields CDR1 SGHTA and CDR2 FQGNSA. This CDR3 comprises 16 residues. Trimming took 2 bases from V and 3 from J; bases not matched to a gene: 9. Using reference TRBV7-2 and TRBJ2-7 for the parts outside the CDR3, the full variable domain is GAGVSQSPSNKVTEKGKDVELRCDPISGHTALYWYRQSLGQGLEFLIYFQGNSAPDKSGLPSDRFSAERTGGSVSTLTIQRTQQEDSAVYLCASSLRAGGLFYEQYFGPGTRLTVT.